Listed here are 7 T cell receptor beta chains from one sample, sequenced in a study of memory CD4+ T cells and cytomegalovirus serostatus. TCRdb's table, derived via immunoSEQ multiplex PCR, lists solely in-frame clones and lacks some. The sample carries some 50,000 clones, around 76% recorded once. The sort gate was single viable CD3+CD4+CD8-CD45RO+ cells for memory CD4+ T cells. Sequenced: memory CD4+ T cells from blood. The origin of the receptors is an adult in good health and CMV-seropositive.

This sequence joins TRBV18 and TRBJ1-6; D might be TRBD1 (6 bases). The CDR3 totals 14 residues. The V end was cut by 3 bases, the J end by 10 bases, with 13 bases between. Germline CDR1 KGHSH, CDR2 LQKENI. DNA of the CDR3: TGTGCCAGCTCACCCGGGATCGACAGGTCACCCCTCCACTTT. This encodes CASSPGIDRSPLHF.

This clone was counted a single time. CDR3: CASSSLRGSEKLFF. Here the CDR3 DNA reads TGTGCCAGCAGTTCTCTCCGGGGCTCTGAAAAACTGTTTTTT. V gene TRBV28 combines with J gene TRBJ1-4; D is possibly TRBD1 (5 bases). Deletions cut 4 bases from V and 7 bases from J, with 13 bases between. The germline gives CDR1 MDHEN, CDR2 SYDVKM. The CDR3 is made up of 14 amino acids.

CDR3 nucleotide sequence: TGCGCCAGCAGCCGTCGACAGGTGCCATCCGATGCAACTAATGAAAAACTGTTTTTT. It specifies CASSRRQVPSDATNEKLFF. This chain uses TRBV4-1 with TRBJ1-4; D is possibly TRBD1 (6 bases). Trimming removed 4 bases at V and 0 bases at J, with 21 bases between. CDR3 length: 19 amino acids. CDR1 and CDR2 from the germline V gene are MGHRA and YSYEKL.

This chain uses TRBV27 with TRBJ1-5, with 7 positions matching TRBD1. This CDR3 contains 20 residues. Germline lookup yields CDR1 MNHEY and CDR2 SMNVEV (reference sequence). J lost 0 bases, V lost 1 base, and 15 bases had no gene match. CDR3: CASSLFPPRQGTYSNQPQHF. The DNA of the CDR3 is TGTGCCAGCAGTTTATTCCCCCCACGACAGGGAACGTATAGCAATCAGCCCCAGCATTTT.

The chain joins TRBV4-2 to TRBJ2-2; D tentatively fits TRBD1 or TRBD2 (6 bases each). Germline loops: CDR1 LGHNA, CDR2 YNFKEQ. The CDR3 runs to 19 residues. V was shortened by 0 bases and J by 1 base, with 18 bases between the two germline ends. The CDR3 sequence is CASSQDLNWGAKNTGELFF. The CDR3 DNA reads TGTGCCAGCAGCCAAGATCTAAATTGGGGGGCCAAGAACACCGGGGAGCTGTTTTTT.

V is TRBV6-5 and J is TRBJ1-4; possible D gene TRBD1, 5 bases. The V gene's germline CDR1 is MNHEY and CDR2 SVGAGI. The CDR3 has 15 amino acids. V gave up 2 bases and J gave up 8 bases, with 15 bases separating them. CDR3 DNA sequence: TGTGCCAGCAGTTACGGGACCGCCTTGGGAGAAAAACTGTTTTTT. The encoded protein is CASSYGTALGEKLFF.

V gene TRBV19 combines with J gene TRBJ2-5; the match to TRBD2 covers 8 bases. J lost 1 base, V lost 5 bases, and 6 bases had no gene match. The CDR3 contains 15 residues. The germline V gene encodes CDR1 LNHDA and CDR2 SQIVND (reference sequence). CDR3 nucleotide sequence: TGTGCCAGTAGTCCAATAGCGGGGAGCCAAGAGACCCAGTACTTC. Translating it yields CASSPIAGSQETQYF.